These 18 T cell receptor beta chains were sequenced from one sample in a study of blood T cell repertoires in COVID-19. Generated by immunoSEQ multiplex PCR, the TCRdb table keeps only in-frame clones and is missing some. The sample holds fewer than 700,000 clones, about 89% seen once. Material for sequencing was peripheral blood. The receptors come from a woman aged 50 to 65 with COVID-19, enrolled during active disease.

The chain is built from TRBV5-1 and TRBJ2-1; TRBD2 is a possible D gene (6 bases). The germline gives CDR1 SGHRS, CDR2 YFSETQ. The V end lost 5 bases, the J end lost 0 bases, and 12 bases lay between the germline ends. This CDR3 contains 15 residues. Here the CDR3 reads CASSSGDSSYNEQFF. The CDR3 nucleotides read TGCGCCAGCAGTTCGGGGGACTCCTCCTACAATGAGCAGTTCTTC. Supplemented by reference TRBV5-1 and TRBJ2-1, the full variable domain reads KAGVTQTPRYLIKTRGQQVTLSCSPISGHRSVSWYQQTPGQGLQFLFEYFSETQRNKGNFPGRFSGRQFSNSRSEMNVSTLELGDSALYLCASSSGDSSYNEQFFGPGTRLTVL.

CDR3 DNA sequence: TGTGCCAGCAGCCAAGAATCGTTAGCGGGGGGGATTAATGAGCAGTTCTTC. Translated, it gives CASSQESLAGGINEQFF. The chain recombines TRBV3-1 (or the pseudogene TRBV3-2) with TRBJ2-1, with 11 bases lining up with TRBD2. Trimming cost V 0 bases and J 7 bases; bases outside gene matches: 8. The CDR3 runs 17 residues. Per the germline V gene, CDR1 is LGHDT and CDR2 is YNNKEL (reference sequence).

The V gene is TRBV6-4, the J gene TRBJ2-4; TRBD1 aligns across 9 bases. CDR3 length: 13 amino acids. The germline V gene has CDR1 MRHNA and CDR2 SNTAGT. The V and J ends lost 3 bases and 8 bases, in that order; junction bases with no gene match: 2. CDR3 residues: CASSEGQGDIQYF. In DNA form, the CDR3 reads TGTGCCAGCAGTGAGGGACAGGGAGACATTCAGTACTTC.

The chain links TRBV10-3 to TRBJ1-3; no definite D call. The length of the CDR3 is 15 residues. Per germline, CDR1 ENHRY and CDR2 SYGVKD. V lost 5 bases and J 0 bases, leaving 11 bases between the germline ends. CDR3 sequence (DNA): TGTGCCATCAGTATTTTACAGAGCTCTGGAAACACCATATATTTT. It yields the protein CAISILQSSGNTIYF.

The chain uses TRBV5-3 and TRBJ1-5; 9 nucleotides line up with TRBD1. TRBV5-3 is placed among ORFs of uncertain function. After removal of 5 bases from V and 3 bases from J, the junction contained 12 bases not matched to a gene. This CDR3 comprises 17 residues. The CDR3 loop reads CARRPKGQGSLNQPQHF. The CDR3 DNA reads as TGTGCCAGAAGACCCAAAGGACAGGGGTCCCTCAATCAGCCCCAGCATTTT.

This chain joins TRBV11-2 and TRBJ2-7; 8 bases fit TRBD1. The J segment lost 0 bases and the V segment lost 5 bases, leaving 6 bases of the junction unmatched. Germline lookup yields CDR1 SGHAT and CDR2 FQNNGV. The CDR3 sequence is 15 residues long. CDR3 region: CASSPGQAPSYEQYF. The CDR3 DNA reads TGTGCCAGCAGCCCGGGACAGGCGCCCTCCTACGAGCAGTACTTC.

The chain employs TRBV18 and TRBJ2-4; a weak D match, TRBD2 (7 bases). V was trimmed by 3 bases and J by 0 bases, leaving 12 bases between them. CDR3 size: 16 residues. CDR1 is KGHSH, CDR2 LQKENI, per germline. The CDR3 sequence is CASSPEGGLAKNIQYF. As DNA, the CDR3 is TGTGCCAGCTCACCCGAGGGGGGGCTAGCCAAAAACATTCAGTACTTC. The full variable domain, rest sourced from reference TRBV18 and TRBJ2-4, is NAGVMQNPRHLVRRRGQEARLRCSPMKGHSHVYWYRQLPEEGLKFMVYLQKENIIDESGMPKERFSAEFPKEGPSILRIQQVVRGDSAAYFCASSPEGGLAKNIQYFGAGTRLSVL.

This chain uses TRBV6-5 with TRBJ1-2; the D is unclear. The CDR3 runs to 13 residues. The V end lost 5 bases, the J end lost 5 bases, and 12 bases lay between the germline ends. CDR1 and CDR2 (germline): MNHEY, SVGAGI. For the CDR3, the DNA is TGTGCCAGCAGTCGCCAGGCGTGGTATGGCTACACCTTC. Translating it yields CASSRQAWYGYTF.

V gene TRBV28 combines with J gene TRBJ1-1; no clear D gene. This CDR3 has 14 amino acids. Germline CDR1 reads MDHEN; CDR2 reads SYDVKM. Trimming stripped 7 bases from V and 3 bases from J, with 15 bases between. The DNA of the CDR3 is TGTGCCAGCACCCACCTGACGGACTACACTGAAGCTTTCTTT. Protein: CASTHLTDYTEAFF.

Concerning this clone itself: The sample carries other DNA sequences with the same CDR3. The J gene is TRBJ1-6, the V gene TRBV12-3 or TRBV12-4; D gene ambiguous. The ends were cut back, 2 bases at V and 5 bases at J, with 4 bases in the middle. This CDR3 has 13 residues. CDR3 residues: CASSLTDNSPLHF. CDR3 nucleotide sequence: TGTGCCAGCAGTTTAACGGATAATTCACCCCTCCACTTT.

V usage is TRBV6-5 and J usage is TRBJ1-5; possibly TRBD1 for D (5 bases). From germline, CDR1 is MNHEY and CDR2 SVGAGI. V was clipped by 8 bases and J by 0 bases, with 14 bases between them. The CDR3 has 15 residues. The CDR3 DNA sequence: TGTGCCAGCGCCGGGGGGACCGATAGCAATCAGCCCCAGCATTTT. This encodes CASAGGTDSNQPQHF.

This sequence joins TRBV25-1 and TRBJ2-3; TRBD1 matches at 10 bases. Germline V lookup: CDR1 MGHDK, CDR2 SYGVNS. Germline trimming cut 3 bases from V and 6 bases from J; bases unmatched to any gene: 3. The CDR3 has 14 amino acids. The CDR3 sequence is CASSETGGRDTQYF. CDR3 nucleotide sequence: TGTGCCAGCAGTGAGACAGGGGGCAGGGATACGCAGTATTTT.

V is TRBV11-3 and J is TRBJ2-2; 9 bases line up with TRBD2. This CDR3 region has 16 residues. The junction had 9 bases not matched to a gene; V was cut back by 4 bases and J by 6 bases. From germline, CDR1 is SGHNT and CDR2 YENEEA. In nucleotides, the CDR3 is TGTGCCAGCAGCTCTAGAGTAGCGGGGGCCTCCGGGGAGCTGTTTTTT. Encoded protein: CASSSRVAGASGELFF. Full variable domain (missing parts from reference TRBV11-3 and TRBJ2-2): EAGVVQSPRYKIIEKKQPVAFWCNPISGHNTLYWYLQNLGQGPELLIRYENEEAVDDSQLPKDRFSAERLKGVDSTLKIQPAELGDSAVYLCASSSRVAGASGELFFGEGSRLTVL.

The rearrangement joins TRBV5-1 to TRBJ1-1, with D maybe TRBD1 (6 bases). This CDR3 contains 16 residues. Trimming cost V 2 bases and J 6 bases, with 20 bases left between them. CDR1 SGHRS and CDR2 YFSETQ come from the germline V gene. In DNA form, the CDR3 reads TGCGCCAGCAGCTTAGGAGACGGCCAGGGGAAGGCTGAAGCTTTCTTT. This sequence encodes CASSLGDGQGKAEAFF. The full variable domain, rest sourced from reference TRBV5-1 and TRBJ1-1, is KAGVTQTPRYLIKTRGQQVTLSCSPISGHRSVSWYQQTPGQGLQFLFEYFSETQRNKGNFPGRFSGRQFSNSRSEMNVSTLELGDSALYLCASSLGDGQGKAEAFFGQGTRLTVV.

V gene TRBV29-1 combines with J gene TRBJ1-6, with TRBD1 matching over 10 bases. The CDR3 length is 13 residues. Per germline, CDR1 SQVTM and CDR2 ANQGSEA. V was clipped by 7 bases and J by 9 bases; unmatched bases: 6. The CDR3 reads CSARTGGSSPLHF. The CDR3 nucleotides are TGCAGCGCCCGGACAGGGGGGAGTTCACCCCTCCACTTT. Together with reference TRBV29-1 and TRBJ1-6, the CDR3 gives the full variable domain: SAVISQKPSRDICQRGTSLTIQCQVDSQVTMMFWYRQQPGQSLTLIATANQGSEATYESGFVIDKFPISRPNLTFSTLTVSNMSPEDSSIYLCSARTGGSSPLHFGNGTRLTVT.

V is TRBV7-9 and J is TRBJ2-2, with D possibly matching TRBD1 (5 bases). The V end was cut by 5 bases, the J end by 4 bases, with 17 bases between. The CDR3 is 16 amino acids. CDR1 is SEHNR and CDR2 is FQNEAQ in the germline V gene (reference sequence). The DNA for the CDR3 is TGTGCCAGCAGCCTCCCTCAGGACAAGCCCACCGGGGAGCTGTTTTTT. This codes for CASSLPQDKPTGELFF.

As concerns this clone: At the DNA level, this CDR3 is encoded by other sequences in the same sample as well. V and J are TRBV3-1 (or the pseudogene TRBV3-2) and TRBJ1-1; TRBD1 aligns across 9 bases. The V gene's germline CDR1 is LGHDT and CDR2 YNNKEL (reference sequence). The CDR3 totals 13 residues. The trim removed 4 bases at V and 3 bases at J, leaving 0 bases unmatched. The CDR3 bases are TGTGCCAGCAGCCGGACAGGGGACACTGAAGCTTTCTTT. Encoded protein: CASSRTGDTEAFF.

The chain couples TRBV5-1 to TRBJ2-3; 7 bases fit TRBD2. The V segment lost 8 bases and the J segment 4 bases; nucleotides outside the gene matches: 16. The CDR3 spans 16 residues. Germline values: CDR1 SGHRS, CDR2 YFSETQ. This CDR3 is CASRRGETSIPDTQYF. In DNA form, the CDR3 reads TGCGCCAGTCGTCGTGGGGAGACTAGCATCCCAGATACGCAGTATTTT. The full variable domain, completed using reference TRBV5-1 and TRBJ2-3, is KAGVTQTPRYLIKTRGQQVTLSCSPISGHRSVSWYQQTPGQGLQFLFEYFSETQRNKGNFPGRFSGRQFSNSRSEMNVSTLELGDSALYLCASRRGETSIPDTQYFGPGTRLTVL.